These 8 T cell receptor beta chains were all obtained from the same sample, sequenced in a study of blood T cell repertoires in COVID-19. Produced via immunoSEQ multiplex PCR; TCRdb's table is partial and in-frame only. The repertoire holds over 120,000 clones, about 80% seen once, with about 2.9% in the top ten. The material sequenced was peripheral blood. The receptors derive from an elderly woman with acute or convalescent COVID-19.

CDR3 DNA sequence: TGTGCCAGCAGTTTGGGGGGCTCTGGAAACACCATATATTTT. This gives the protein CASSLGGSGNTIYF. The chain links TRBV28 to TRBJ1-3; a weak D match, TRBD1 (5 bases). This CDR3 region has 14 residues. The germline gives CDR1 MDHEN, CDR2 SYDVKM. V was cut by 3 bases and J by 0 bases, with 6 bases left in between.

CDR3 sequence reads: CASSQDGNYGYTF. DNA of the CDR3: TGTGCCAGCAGCCAAGACGGGAACTATGGCTACACCTTC. This chain links TRBV3-1 (or the pseudogene TRBV3-2) with TRBJ1-2; D not certain. The CDR3 spans 13 residues. The germline V gene has CDR1 LGHDT and CDR2 YNNKEL (reference sequence). The V end lost 0 bases, the J end lost 2 bases, and 4 bases lay between the germline ends.

The gene calls are TRBV18 and TRBJ1-1, with a possible D match to TRBD1 (5 bases). Trimming took 6 bases from V and 4 from J, leaving 15 bases between them. Germline-derived CDR1 and CDR2 are KGHSH and LQKENI. This CDR3 region has 14 residues. CDR3 sequence: CASSDTGGATEAFF. The DNA for the CDR3 is TGTGCCAGCTCCGACACTGGTGGGGCCACTGAAGCTTTCTTT.

The chain couples TRBV24-1 to TRBJ1-3, with 7 bases identical to TRBD1. Germline lookup yields CDR1 KGHDR and CDR2 SFDVKD. The CDR3 consists of 19 residues. The V and J ends lost 7 bases and 0 bases, in that order; junction bases with no gene match: 17. In DNA, the CDR3 is TGTGCCACCAGACTAACACTCCCGGGACAGCGAAGCTCTGGAAACACCATATATTTT. It yields the protein CATRLTLPGQRSSGNTIYF.

The chain is built from TRBV7-9 and TRBJ1-2, with D possibly matching TRBD1 (6 bases). This CDR3 spans 16 amino acids. Germline V CDR1 and CDR2: SEHNR, FQNEAQ (reference sequence). V gave up 3 bases and J gave up 5 bases, with 19 bases separating them. Here the CDR3 reads CASSFSSSGAGYGYTF. CDR3 nucleotides: TGTGCCAGCAGCTTCTCCTCTTCAGGGGCTGGTTATGGCTACACCTTC.

The chain combines TRBV9 with TRBJ2-7; 8 positions agree with TRBD2. Trimming at V came to 0 bases and at J to 9 bases, leaving 14 bases not matched to a gene. CDR1 is SGDLS, CDR2 YYNGEE, per germline. CDR3 length equals 16 residues. The CDR3, as DNA: TGTGCCAGCAGCGTAGCGAGTACTAGCGGTATGGCGTCGCAGTACTTC. Amino acids: CASSVASTSGMASQYF.

The chain recombines TRBV5-1 with TRBJ2-7; D possibly corresponds to TRBD2 (5 bases). Germline V gene sequence: CDR1 SGHRS, CDR2 YFSETQ. V gave up 4 bases and J gave up 3 bases, with 14 bases separating them. CDR3 length equals 14 residues. CDR3 coding DNA: TGCGCCAGCAGCCGGCCGGACGGACTCTACGAGCAGTACTTC. Protein product: CASSRPDGLYEQYF.

This clone turned up a few times. The chain employs TRBV18 and TRBJ1-1; 7 bases match TRBD1. Per germline, CDR1 KGHSH and CDR2 LQKENI. Trimming at V came to 2 bases and at J to 7 bases, leaving 4 bases not matched to a gene. The CDR3 loop spans 13 amino acids. CDR3 in amino acids: CASSPVRDSEAFF. Here the CDR3 DNA reads TGTGCCAGCTCACCAGTAAGGGACAGTGAAGCTTTCTTT.